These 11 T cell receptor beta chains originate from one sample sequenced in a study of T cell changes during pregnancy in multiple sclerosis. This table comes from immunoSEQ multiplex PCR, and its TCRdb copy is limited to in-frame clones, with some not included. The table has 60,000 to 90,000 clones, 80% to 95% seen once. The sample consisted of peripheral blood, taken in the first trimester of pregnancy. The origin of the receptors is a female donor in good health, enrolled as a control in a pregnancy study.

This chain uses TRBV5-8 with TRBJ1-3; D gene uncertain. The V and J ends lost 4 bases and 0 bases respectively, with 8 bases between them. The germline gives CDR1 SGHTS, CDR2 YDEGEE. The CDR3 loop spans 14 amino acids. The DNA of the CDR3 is TGTGCCAGCAGCCTCTTTAGCTCTGGAAACACCATATATTTT. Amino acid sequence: CASSLFSSGNTIYF.

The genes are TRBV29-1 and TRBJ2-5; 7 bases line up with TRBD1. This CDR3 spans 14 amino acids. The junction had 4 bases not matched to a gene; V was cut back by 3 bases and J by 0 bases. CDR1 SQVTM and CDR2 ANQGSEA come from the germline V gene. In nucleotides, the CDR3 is TGCAGCGTTGAGGGGACAGCGTACCAAGAGACCCAGTACTTC. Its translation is CSVEGTAYQETQYF.

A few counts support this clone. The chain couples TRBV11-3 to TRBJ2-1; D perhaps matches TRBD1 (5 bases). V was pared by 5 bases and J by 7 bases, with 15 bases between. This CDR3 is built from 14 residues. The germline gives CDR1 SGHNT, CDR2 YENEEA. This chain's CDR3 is CASSPRAGKNEQFF. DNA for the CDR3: TGTGCCAGCAGCCCCCGGGCAGGGAAGAATGAGCAGTTCTTC.

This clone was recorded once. The CDR3 DNA reads TGTGCCAGCAGCCTCGGACTAGCGGGAGGCAATGAGCAGTTCTTC. Its protein is CASSLGLAGGNEQFF. This chain uses TRBV7-2 with TRBJ2-1; 14 bases align to TRBD2. Per the germline V gene, CDR1 is SGHTA and CDR2 is FQGNSA. V gave up 5 bases and J gave up 6 bases; unmatched junction bases: 3. This CDR3 is built from 15 residues.

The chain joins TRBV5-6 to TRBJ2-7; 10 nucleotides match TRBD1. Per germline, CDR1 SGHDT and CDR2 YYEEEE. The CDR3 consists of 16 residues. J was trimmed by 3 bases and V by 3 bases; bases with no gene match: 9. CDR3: CASSSTGTGADYEQYF. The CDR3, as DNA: TGTGCCAGCAGCTCTACTGGGACAGGGGCGGACTACGAGCAGTACTTC.

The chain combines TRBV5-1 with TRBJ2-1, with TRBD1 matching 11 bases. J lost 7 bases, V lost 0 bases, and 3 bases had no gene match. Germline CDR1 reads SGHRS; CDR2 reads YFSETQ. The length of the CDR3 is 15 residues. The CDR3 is CASSLVGTGGNEQFF. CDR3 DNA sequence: TGCGCCAGCAGCTTGGTAGGGACAGGGGGGAATGAGCAGTTCTTC.

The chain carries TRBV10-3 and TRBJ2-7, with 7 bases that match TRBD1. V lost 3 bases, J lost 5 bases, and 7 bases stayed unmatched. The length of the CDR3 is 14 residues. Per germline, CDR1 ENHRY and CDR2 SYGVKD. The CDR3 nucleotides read TGTGCCATCAGTGACCCCACAGGGGCCGACGAGCAGTACTTC. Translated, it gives CAISDPTGADEQYF.

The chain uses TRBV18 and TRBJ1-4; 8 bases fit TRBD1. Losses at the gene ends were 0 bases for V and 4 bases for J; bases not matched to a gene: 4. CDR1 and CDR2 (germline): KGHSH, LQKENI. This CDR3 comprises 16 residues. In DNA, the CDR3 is TGTGCCAGCTCACCACCTTCGGGACAGGTTAATGAAAAACTGTTTTTT. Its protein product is CASSPPSGQVNEKLFF. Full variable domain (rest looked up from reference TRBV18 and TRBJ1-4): NAGVMQNPRHLVRRRGQEARLRCSPMKGHSHVYWYRQLPEEGLKFMVYLQKENIIDESGMPKERFSAEFPKEGPSILRIQQVVRGDSAAYFCASSPPSGQVNEKLFFGSGTQLSVL.

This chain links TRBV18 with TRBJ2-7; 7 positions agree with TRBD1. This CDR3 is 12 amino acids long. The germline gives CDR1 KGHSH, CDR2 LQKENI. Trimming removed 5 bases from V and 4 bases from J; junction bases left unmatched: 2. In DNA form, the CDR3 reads TGTGCCAGCTCAAAGGACAGGTACGAGCAGTACTTC. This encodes CASSKDRYEQYF.

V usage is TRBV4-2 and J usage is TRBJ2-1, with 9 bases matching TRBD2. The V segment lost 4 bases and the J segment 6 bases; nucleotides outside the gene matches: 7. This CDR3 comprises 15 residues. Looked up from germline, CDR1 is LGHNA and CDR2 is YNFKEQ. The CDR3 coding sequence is TGTGCCAGCAGCCCTAGCGGGAAGTTCGTCAATGAGCAGTTCTTC. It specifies CASSPSGKFVNEQFF.

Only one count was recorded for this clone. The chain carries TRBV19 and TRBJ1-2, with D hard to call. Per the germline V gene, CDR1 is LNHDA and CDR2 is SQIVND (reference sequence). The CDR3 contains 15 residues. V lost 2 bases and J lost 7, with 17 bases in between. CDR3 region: CASSIYREEVAGYTF. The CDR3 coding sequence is TGTGCCAGTAGTATATATCGGGAAGAGGTCGCTGGCTACACCTTC.